This T cell receptor beta chain was captured in a study of somatic mutations in cytotoxic T cells in rheumatoid arthritis. Germline CDR1 SGDLS, CDR2 YYNGEE. Trimming at V came to 2 bases and at J to 7 bases, leaving 8 bases not matched to a gene. The CDR3 covers 16 residues. Profiling relied on immunoSEQ multiplex PCR, and the TCRdb table lists in-frame clones only, not all of them. Among about 10,000 clones listed, 80% were seen once. CD4+ cells and CD8+ cells were each obtained through positive magnetic bead selection, and their purity was assessed by flow cytometry. The gene calls are TRBV9 and TRBJ2-1, with TRBD2 identical over 11 bases. The material sequenced was CD8+ T cells sorted from blood. This clonotype originated in an adult with rheumatoid arthritis. The CDR3 is CASSVYSGGAKNEQFF. The CDR3 DNA reads as TGTGCCAGCAGCGTCTATAGCGGGGGGGCCAAGAATGAGCAGTTCTTC.